This is a list of T cell receptor beta chains from one sample in a study of T cell responses to AZD1222 COVID-19 vaccine. Measured with immunoSEQ multiplex PCR; TCRdb has only the in-frame clones, and not every one. Of about 76,000 clones listed, 70% to 80% were seen once; the top ten hold 27%. The sample here was peripheral blood, taken 28 days after the second dose of the MenACWY control vaccine. The receptors were gathered from an adult who received the MenACWY meningococcal vaccine as a control. The CDR3 runs from the conserved cysteine through the conserved F or W. A D gene is named only where the DNA matches it firmly. Part of the rows lack a size; the others show once, few, many or a class for expanded clones.

J gene | V gene | clone size | D gene | CDR3 protein | CDR3 DNA
TRBJ2-3 | TRBV13 | NA | TRBD2 | CASSLGLAADTQYF | TGTGCCAGCAGCTTAGGACTAGCGGCAGATACGCAGTATTTT
TRBJ2-5 | TRBV21-1 | once | NA | CASSKFGDTETQYF | TGTGCCAGCAGCAAATTCGGGGATACGGAGACCCAGTACTTC
TRBJ1-2 | TRBV28 | NA | NA | CASHEQGNYGYTF | TGTGCCAGCCATGAGCAGGGTAACTATGGCTACACCTTC
TRBJ2-7 | TRBV5-1 | NA | TRBD1 | CASSPSRTGVYEQYF | TGCGCCAGCAGCCCTTCTCGGACAGGGGTCTACGAGCAGTACTTC
TRBJ2-5 | TRBV27 | many | TRBD2 | CASSRAGVGETQYF | TGTGCCAGCAGCCGGGCGGGGGTTGGAGAGACCCAGTACTTC
TRBJ1-3 | TRBV7-2 | few | TRBD1 | CASSSGQLSGNTIYF | TGTGCCAGCAGCTCGGGACAGTTGTCCGGAAACACCATATATTTT
TRBJ1-4 | TRBV2 | NA | TRBD1 | CASTTGGNEKLFF | TGTGCCAGCACCACAGGGGGGAATGAAAAACTGTTTTTT
TRBJ2-1 | TRBV25-1 | NA | TRBD1 | CASRGAGGENEQFF | TGTGCCAGCAGGGGAGCAGGGGGTGAAAATGAGCAGTTCTTC
TRBJ1-6 | TRBV4-3 | NA | NA | CASSQDPASPLHF | TGCGCCAGCAGCCAAGATCCAGCATCACCCCTCCACTTT
TRBJ2-1 | TRBV9 | NA | TRBD2 | CASSVEAGVRDEQFF | TGTGCCAGCAGCGTAGAGGCGGGAGTGCGGGATGAGCAGTTCTTC
TRBJ1-2 | TRBV2 | NA | NA | CASSAGSYGYTF | TGTGCCAGCAGTGCGGGGAGCTATGGCTACACCTTC
TRBJ2-1 | TRBV6-2/TRBV6-3 | NA | NA | CASSDRNEQFF | TGTGCCAGCAGTGACCGCAATGAGCAGTTCTTC
TRBJ1-1 | TRBV28 | NA | NA | CASSVGREAFF | TGTGCCAGCAGTGTCGGGCGGGAAGCTTTCTTT
TRBJ2-3 | TRBV7-8 | NA | TRBD2 | CASCRLAGDTQYF | TGTGCCAGCTGCCGACTAGCTGGAGATACGCAGTATTTT
TRBJ1-3 | TRBV5-3 | NA | NA | CARSFHSGRNTIYF | TGTGCCAGAAGCTTTCATAGCGGGCGAAACACCATATATTTT
TRBJ2-1 | TRBV15 | NA | NA | CATSRDGRGYNEQFF | TGTGCCACCAGCAGAGATGGGCGAGGATACAATGAGCAGTTCTTC
TRBJ2-7 | TRBV4-2 | NA | NA | CASSQEGNGPYEQYF | TGTGCCAGCAGCCAAGAAGGAAACGGGCCCTACGAGCAGTACTTC